Reported below is one T cell receptor (beta chain). The antigen is unknown. Only in-frame clones appear in the TCRdb table, and some are missing; sequencing was by immunoSEQ multiplex PCR. This sample has fewer than 500,000 clones, with nearly 90% found just once. This specimen comes from a study of Ad26.COV2.S vaccination and SARS-CoV-2 variants. Whole-study context: Dosing was one shot or two shots 56 days apart.

CDR3 size: 16 residues. Germline loops: CDR1 LNHDA, CDR2 SQIVND (reference sequence). J lost 4 bases, V lost 5 bases, and 9 bases had no gene match. Study observations and caveats: Participants in the vaccine arm had higher spike-specific TCR breadth; placebo recipients had lower.

The treatment denotes: around 19 received Ad26.COV2.S at low or high dose, single or two shots; 5 received placebo; per-sample allocation not given. The study sampled participants on day 63 after the first vaccine or placebo injection. The material sequenced was peripheral blood, taken in a trial of Ad26.COV2.S vaccine versus placebo. This sequence was found in a person between 18 and 60 years old who received the Ad26.COV2.S COVID-19 vaccine or a placebo. The chain has TRBV19 and TRBJ2-1; 9 bases match TRBD2. The CDR3 loop reads CASSSRLAEKYNEQFF. The CDR3 nucleotides are TGTGCCAGTAGTTCGCGACTAGCGGAAAAGTACAATGAGCAGTTCTTC.